This record covers a single TCR beta chain. The antigen is not known. The data belong to a study of blood T cells in healthy people across ages. Study summary: Per two T cells, about one barcoded beta molecule was captured through template switching. Study-wide findings and caveats: The study lacked donor CMV status, which possibly confounded expanded clonotype changes. Getting older went along with TCR beta diversity per million T cells dropping roughly linearly.

Germline-derived CDR1 and CDR2 are KGHSH and LQKENI. V gave up 3 bases and J gave up 1 base, with 17 bases separating them. There are 17 residues in the CDR3. A second PCR of 7 to 11 cycles used a sample-barcoded 5' primer and a J-beta primer mix. TCRdb analysed the 5' RACE reads with MiXCR anew, one entry per CDR3 protein. The table includes fewer than 1.5 million distinct CDR3 sequences, around two fifths detected once. The genes are TRBV18 and TRBJ2-3; a possible D gene is TRBD1 (6 bases). The source of this sequence is a woman aged 18-35 years in good health. The specimen was blood. CDR3 sequence reads: CASSPPTRDTRTDTQYF. The CDR3 region has the DNA TGTGCCAGCTCACCGCCGACCCGGGACACCCGCACAGATACGCAGTATTTT.